The 23 T cell receptor beta chains reported below all come from one sample, sequenced in a study of graft-versus-host responses after intestinal transplantation. TCRdb keeps only in-frame clones here, not all; method: immunoSEQ multiplex PCR. The table lists nearly 90,000 clones, 80% to 85% of them singletons. Antigens for these TCRs are unknown. Sample: unstimulated CD8+ T cells sorted from spleen or lymph node cells, taken before intestinal transplant. All receptors derive from a human donor who received an intestinal transplant.

The table lists this clone with a few counts. The chain combines TRBV6-1 with TRBJ1-1; D possibly corresponds to TRBD1 (6 bases). Trimming removed 2 bases at V and 0 bases at J, with 16 bases between. The V gene's germline CDR1 is MNHNS and CDR2 SASEGT. The CDR3 is 17 residues long. CDR3 in DNA: TGTGCCAGCAGTGAAAGGGGGGACACATACATGAACACTGAAGCTTTCTTT. The encoded protein is CASSERGDTYMNTEAFF.

Only a few counts were recorded for this clone. The chain is built from TRBV6-1 and TRBJ2-7; 9 bases agree with TRBD1. This CDR3 has 15 residues. Germline values: CDR1 MNHNS, CDR2 SASEGT. V was pared by 3 bases and J by 2 bases, with 5 bases of the junction left unmatched. CDR3 amino acids: CASSDWRTGAYEQYF. Here the CDR3 DNA reads TGTGCCAGCAGTGATTGGAGGACAGGGGCCTACGAGCAGTACTTC.

This clone was seen only a few times. This chain uses TRBV7-9 with TRBJ1-2, with TRBD1 as a possible D gene (5 bases). Germline assignment: CDR1 SEHNR and CDR2 FQNEAQ (reference sequence). The CDR3 has 18 residues. Trimming took 5 bases from V and 2 from J, leaving 24 bases between them. The CDR3 loop is CASSRGGFNRILNYGYTF. CDR3 DNA: TGTGCCAGCAGCCGGGGGGGATTCAACAGAATATTAAACTATGGCTACACCTTC.

This chain uses TRBV7-9 with TRBJ2-7; perhaps TRBD1 as D (5 bases). Germline CDR1 and CDR2: SEHNR and FQNEAQ (reference sequence). Trimming shortened V by 5 bases and J by 4 bases, and 12 bases separated the two germline ends. CDR3 length: 13 amino acids. CDR3 residues: CASSPIGVYEQYF. DNA of the CDR3: TGTGCCAGCAGCCCCATAGGGGTTTACGAGCAGTACTTC.

This clone was detected only once. The J gene is TRBJ2-1, the V gene TRBV7-3; 10 nucleotides agree with TRBD2. There are 16 residues in the CDR3. The V gene's germline CDR1 is SGHTA and CDR2 FQGTGA. V lost 5 bases, J lost 7 bases, and 11 bases stayed unmatched. CDR3 nucleotide sequence: TGTGCCAGCAGCCCCGGAATAGCGGGGGGCCTGAATGAGCAGTTCTTC. It translates to CASSPGIAGGLNEQFF.

CDR3 amino acids: CASSLVQANTGELFF. Here the CDR3 DNA reads TGTGCCAGTTCTCTGGTGCAAGCGAACACCGGGGAGCTGTTTTTT. The J gene is TRBJ2-2, the V gene TRBV19; D is unclear. V shed 8 bases and J shed 0 bases, with 13 bases lying between them. The CDR3 covers 15 residues. Germline V lookup: CDR1 LNHDA, CDR2 SQIVND (reference sequence).

The rearrangement joins TRBV4-2 to TRBJ2-3, with 11 bases that match TRBD2. The V and J ends lost 0 bases and 0 bases, in that order; junction bases with no gene match: 5. CDR1 is LGHNA and CDR2 is YNFKEQ in the germline V gene. There are 18 residues in the CDR3. This CDR3 is CASSQETSGSTSTDTQYF. The CDR3 nucleotides read TGTGCCAGCAGCCAAGAAACTAGCGGGAGTACTAGCACAGATACGCAGTATTTT.

The chain employs TRBV2 and TRBJ2-1, with TRBD1 matching over 7 bases. Germline V gene lookup returns CDR1 SNHLY and CDR2 FYNNEI. V was pared by 8 bases and J by 5 bases, with 9 bases of the junction left unmatched. The CDR3 has 14 amino acids. The CDR3 region has the DNA TGTGCCAGCTTCACAGGGGAGCCAGACAATGAGCAGTTCTTC. This sequence encodes CASFTGEPDNEQFF.

This clone has just one count. V is TRBV30 and J is TRBJ2-7; 8 positions agree with TRBD1. The CDR3 has 15 amino acids. From germline, CDR1 is GTSNPN and CDR2 SVGIG (reference sequence). V trimming: 2 bases; J trimming: 2 bases; junction bases outside the gene matches: 8. The CDR3 DNA sequence: TGTGCCTGGAGTCCGGTGACAGGGGCCCCCTACGAGCAGTACTTC. Translating gives CAWSPVTGAPYEQYF.

V gene TRBV29-1 combines with J gene TRBJ1-4; 7 nucleotides agree with TRBD1. Losses at the gene ends were 0 bases for V and 2 bases for J; bases not matched to a gene: 0. The CDR3 consists of 14 residues. In germline, CDR1 is SQVTM, CDR2 ANQGSEA. The CDR3 loop is CSVEETGTNEKLFF. Written as DNA, the CDR3 is TGCAGCGTTGAAGAGACAGGGACTAATGAAAAACTGTTTTTT.

This sequence joins TRBV9 and TRBJ2-3; 11 bases line up with TRBD2. Germline lookup yields CDR1 SGDLS and CDR2 YYNGEE. The length of the CDR3 is 16 residues. Unmatched junction bases numbered 5, after V lost 4 bases and J lost 1 base. This chain's CDR3 is CASSPQLAGGTDTQYF. CDR3 DNA: TGTGCCAGCAGCCCCCAACTAGCGGGGGGCACAGATACGCAGTATTTT.

This chain links TRBV9 with TRBJ2-5; TRBD1 matches 7 bases. V lost 0 bases and J lost 4; bases outside the gene matches: 6. There are 15 residues in the CDR3. Germline V gene sequence: CDR1 SGDLS, CDR2 YYNGEE. The CDR3 region is CASSVGDREAETQYF. The DNA for the CDR3 is TGTGCCAGCAGCGTAGGAGACAGGGAAGCAGAGACCCAGTACTTC.

The chain has TRBV5-1 and TRBJ1-4; possible D gene TRBD1, 6 bases. The CDR3 runs to 15 residues. Germline V CDR1 and CDR2: SGHRS, YFSETQ. The V end lost 0 bases, the J end lost 8 bases, and 14 bases lay between the germline ends. The CDR3 coding sequence is TGCGCCAGCAGCTTGGAGGGCAGGGGTGGAGAAAAACTGTTTTTT. Translating it yields CASSLEGRGGEKLFF.

The rearrangement joins TRBV7-2 to TRBJ2-3; D is ambiguous. Germline V gene lookup returns CDR1 SGHTA and CDR2 FQGNSA. There are 16 residues in the CDR3. The ends were cut back, 3 bases at V and 4 bases at J, with 17 bases in the middle. CDR3 protein: CASSLVSSLGPDTQYF. CDR3 nucleotides: TGTGCCAGCAGCTTGGTAAGTAGCCTCGGGCCAGATACGCAGTATTTT. The full variable domain, rest sourced from reference TRBV7-2 and TRBJ2-3, is GAGVSQSPSNKVTEKGKDVELRCDPISGHTALYWYRQSLGQGLEFLIYFQGNSAPDKSGLPSDRFSAERTGGSVSTLTIQRTQQEDSAVYLCASSLVSSLGPDTQYFGPGTRLTVL.

This chain uses TRBV6-6 with TRBJ2-1, with 10 bases matching TRBD1. CDR1 is MNHNY, CDR2 SVGAGI, per germline (reference sequence). V was pared by 6 bases and J by 8 bases, with 4 bases of the junction left unmatched. This CDR3 contains 13 residues. DNA for the CDR3: TGTGCCAGCAGAGGACAGGGGGGCGATGAGCAGTTCTTC. Protein: CASRGQGGDEQFF.

The rearrangement joins TRBV9 to TRBJ1-6; TRBD1 might be the D (5 bases). V was trimmed by 9 bases and J by 9 bases, leaving 13 bases between them. CDR1 is SGDLS and CDR2 is YYNGEE in the germline V gene. The CDR3 contains 12 residues. This chain's CDR3 is CATGTAGSPLHF. The CDR3 region has the DNA TGTGCCACCGGGACCGCCGGTTCACCCCTCCACTTT.

The V call is TRBV5-1, the J call TRBJ2-7; a weak D match, TRBD2 (6 bases). V gave up 4 bases and J gave up 2 bases, with 7 bases separating them. Germline assignment: CDR1 SGHRS and CDR2 YFSETQ. CDR3 length: 12 amino acids. The CDR3 spells CASSGGTYEQYF. The CDR3 DNA is TGCGCCAGCAGCGGCGGGACCTACGAGCAGTACTTC.

The CDR3 region has the DNA TGTGCCATCAGTGCCGGGATGTTAACCTACGAGCAGTACTTC. Its translation is CAISAGMLTYEQYF. This chain links TRBV10-3 with TRBJ2-7, with D perhaps matching TRBD2 (5 bases). The germline CDR1 and CDR2 sequences are ENHRY and SYGVKD. The V and J ends lost 4 bases and 2 bases respectively, with 12 bases between them. The CDR3 length is 14 residues.

This clone was detected only once. V gene TRBV5-1 combines with J gene TRBJ1-2, with D possibly TRBD1 on 5 matching bases. With 0 bases removed from V and 5 bases from J, the gap between germline ends came to 14 bases. The CDR3 spans 15 residues. Looked up from germline, CDR1 is SGHRS and CDR2 is YFSETQ. CDR3 DNA sequence: TGCGCCAGCAGCTTGGCAGGGCCTACTGGGTATGGCTACACCTTC. Residues: CASSLAGPTGYGYTF.

The rearrangement uses TRBV6-5 and TRBJ1-1, with D unresolved. CDR3 length: 15 residues. Trimming left V 0 bases short and J 1 base short, with 9 bases between. Germline CDR1 is MNHEY and CDR2 is SVGAGI. Here the CDR3 DNA reads TGTGCCAGCAGTTACTCGATTAAAGGGAACACTGAAGCTTTCTTT. Translated: CASSYSIKGNTEAFF.

For this clone: At one end, the junction sequence differs from germline, possibly due to a read error. The chain recombines TRBV5-4 with TRBJ2-7, with a tentative D call TRBD1 (5 bases). Germline-derived CDR1 and CDR2 are SGHNT and YYREEE (reference sequence). CDR3 length equals 15 residues. The DNA of the CDR3 is TGTGCCAGCAGTTTGGAGACAGTATCTTCCTACGAGCAGTACTTC. This encodes CASSLETVSSYEQYF.

The chain links TRBV6-6 to TRBJ2-7; TRBD1 matches 7 bases. V lost 7 bases, J lost 4 bases, and 13 bases stayed unmatched. This CDR3 is built from 15 residues. Per germline, CDR1 MNHNY and CDR2 SVGAGI (reference sequence). CDR3 loop: CASTSGTALLYEQYF. CDR3 nucleotide sequence: TGTGCCAGCACCTCCGGGACAGCTTTACTTTACGAGCAGTACTTC.

This chain uses TRBV4-1 with TRBJ1-2, with 10 nucleotides matching TRBD1. This CDR3 comprises 12 residues. V gave up 3 bases and J gave up 12 bases; unmatched junction bases: 4. CDR1 MGHRA and CDR2 YSYEKL come from the germline V gene. CDR3 DNA: TGCGCCAGCAGCCAGGGGACAGGGGACCACACCTTC. The encoded protein is CASSQGTGDHTF.